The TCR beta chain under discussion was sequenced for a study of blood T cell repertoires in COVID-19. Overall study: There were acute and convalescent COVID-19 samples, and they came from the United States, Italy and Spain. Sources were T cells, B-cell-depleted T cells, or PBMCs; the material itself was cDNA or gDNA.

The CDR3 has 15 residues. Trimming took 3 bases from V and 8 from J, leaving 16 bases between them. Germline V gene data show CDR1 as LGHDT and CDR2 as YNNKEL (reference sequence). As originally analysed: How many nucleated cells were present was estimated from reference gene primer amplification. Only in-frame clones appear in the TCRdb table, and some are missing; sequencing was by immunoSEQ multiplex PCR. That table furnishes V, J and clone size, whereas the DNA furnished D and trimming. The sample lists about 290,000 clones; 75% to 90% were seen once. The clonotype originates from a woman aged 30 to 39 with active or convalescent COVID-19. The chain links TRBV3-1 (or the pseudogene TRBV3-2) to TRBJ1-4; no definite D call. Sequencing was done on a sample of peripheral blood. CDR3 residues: CASSHRWQYWEKLFF. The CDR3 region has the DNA TGTGCCAGCAGCCACAGGTGGCAATACTGGGAAAAACTGTTTTTT.